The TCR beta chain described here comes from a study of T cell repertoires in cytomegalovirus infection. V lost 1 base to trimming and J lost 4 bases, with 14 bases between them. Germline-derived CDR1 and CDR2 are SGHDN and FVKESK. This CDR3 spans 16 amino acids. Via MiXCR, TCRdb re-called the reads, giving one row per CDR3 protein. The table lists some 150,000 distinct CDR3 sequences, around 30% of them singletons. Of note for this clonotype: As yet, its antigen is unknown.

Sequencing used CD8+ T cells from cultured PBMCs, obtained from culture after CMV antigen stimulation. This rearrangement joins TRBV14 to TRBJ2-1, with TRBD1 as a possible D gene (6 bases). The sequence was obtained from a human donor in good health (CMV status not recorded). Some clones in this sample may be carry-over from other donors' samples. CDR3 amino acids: CASSQVLGGQYNEQFF. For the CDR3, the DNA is TGTGCCAGCAGCCAAGTTTTAGGGGGACAATACAATGAGCAGTTCTTC.